This T cell receptor (beta chain) originates from a study of blood T cells in healthy people across ages. Points from the study as a whole: Long-lived and aged donors differed, with more naive CD4+ cells and higher diversity in the long-lived.

As concerns this clonotype: Its target is unknown.

The V gene lost 0 bases and the J gene lost 5 bases, with 20 bases spanning the gap. CDR1 is SQVTM and CDR2 is ANQGSEA in the germline V gene. The length of the CDR3 is 16 residues. Those donating, healthy Caucasian individuals from Russia, were aged roughly 6 to 95. Combining a sample-barcoded 5' primer with a J-beta primer mix, a second PCR ran for about 7 to 12 cycles. A template-switch adaptor containing 12 random nucleotides labeled each cDNA molecule. Sequencing yielded, for each sample, at least 3 million paired-end reads carrying CDR3. TCRdb passed the 5' RACE reads through MiXCR, listing each CDR3 protein once. The sample holds over 1,300,000 distinct CDR3 sequences, approximately 59% seen once.

Sequenced material: blood. The source of this sequence is a man aged 18 to 29 in good health. The chain employs TRBV29-1 and TRBJ2-7, with D tentatively TRBD2 (7 bases). The CDR3 DNA reads as TGCAGCGTTGAAGATGCGGGCGGGGGCAGCGGTGACGAGCAGTACTTC. It translates to CSVEDAGGGSGDEQYF.